This T cell receptor beta chain derives from a study of technical replicates of blood from several donors. Method: immunoSEQ multiplex PCR; TCRdb's copy keeps in-frame clones and lacks some. The data contain about 80,000 clones, approximately 93% of them singletons. The CDR3 totals 13 residues. CDR1 MNHEY and CDR2 SVGAGI come from the germline V gene. Germline trimming cut 7 bases from V and 7 bases from J; bases unmatched to any gene: 7. Input material: T cells isolated from PBMCs. This chain joins TRBV6-5 and TRBJ1-1, with TRBD1 identical over 9 bases. The receptor's source is a human donor in good health. The CDR3 sequence: CASTRTGENEAFF. CDR3 bases: TGTGCCAGCACCAGGACAGGGGAAAATGAAGCTTTCTTT.